Presented here are 20 T cell receptor beta chains from one specimen sequenced in a study of vaccination and CD4 T cells after COVID-19. The Oncomine TCR Beta short-read assay sequenced DNA from cultured CD4+ T cells. TCRdb reanalysed the PCR reads using MiXCR and keeps one entry per CDR3 protein. The sample lists about 11,000 distinct CDR3 sequences, roughly two fifths seen once, with 20% to 25% in the top ten. For these TCRs, the target antigens are not known. Treatment specified: roughly 10-day PBMC culture with coronavirus spike peptide pools or control peptides (ViraFEST assay). The sample consisted of CD4+ T cells from blood, cultured in vitro. The origin of the receptors is a human donor who had recovered from COVID-19.

In its sample, this clonotype was seen a few times. This chain links TRBV6-1 with TRBJ2-1; D possibly corresponds to TRBD1 (5 bases). CDR3 size: 13 residues. Trimming took off 7 bases at V and 8 bases at J, with 15 bases between the two ends. Germline CDR1 and CDR2: MNHNS and SASEGT. In nucleotides, the CDR3 is TGTGCCAGCAAACACAGGTGGAAGGATGAGCAGTTCTTC. This translates into CASKHRWKDEQFF.

CDR3: CASSYSRTGQYSYNSPLHF. CDR3 coding DNA: TGTGCCAGCAGTTACTCCCGGACAGGGCAGTATTCCTATAATTCACCCCTCCACTTT. The chain joins TRBV6-5 to TRBJ1-6; 8 positions agree with TRBD1. Germline assignment: CDR1 MNHEY and CDR2 SVGAGI. The CDR3 consists of 19 residues. V was clipped by 0 bases and J by 1 base; unmatched bases: 8.

V and J are TRBV6-1 and TRBJ1-3; the D is unclear. Germline assignment: CDR1 MNHNS and CDR2 SASEGT. The germline V and J ends were trimmed by 6 bases and 2 bases, with 8 bases remaining between them. This CDR3 has 13 amino acids. Here the CDR3 reads CASRRTTGNTIYF. In DNA, the CDR3 is TGTGCCAGCAGACGGACGACTGGAAACACCATATATTTT.

The J gene is TRBJ2-5, the V gene TRBV20-1; D is possibly TRBD1 (6 bases). The length of the CDR3 is 14 residues. Trimming removed 4 bases at V and 7 bases at J, with 19 bases between. Germline V CDR1 and CDR2: DFQATT, SNEGSKA (reference sequence). CDR3 in DNA: TGCAGTGCTACCCTGGCAGGGGCACCGGGGACCCAGTACTTC. The encoded protein is CSATLAGAPGTQYF.

The gene calls are TRBV7-9 and TRBJ1-2; D is undetermined. The CDR3 consists of 15 residues. V shed 2 bases and J shed 0 bases, with 10 bases lying between them. Germline V gene data show CDR1 as SEHNR and CDR2 as FQNEAQ (reference sequence). This CDR3 reads CASSLIGLSNYGYTF. The CDR3 coding sequence is TGTGCCAGCAGCTTAATAGGCCTTTCTAACTATGGCTACACCTTC.

In this sample, this clonotype turned up a few times. The CDR3 loop reads CASSLDRIGNSPLHF. In DNA, the CDR3 is TGTGCCAGCAGCTTGGACAGGATAGGTAATTCACCCCTCCACTTT. V is TRBV7-2 and J is TRBJ1-6; 7 nucleotides line up with TRBD1. V dropped 3 bases and J dropped 6; count of bases not matched to a gene: 5. The CDR3 is 15 amino acids. Germline V CDR1 and CDR2: SGHTA, FQGNSA.

The V call is TRBV11-3, the J call TRBJ2-2; 14 bases are shared with TRBD2. This CDR3 is built from 19 residues. The germline V gene has CDR1 SGHNT and CDR2 YENEEA. Germline trimming cut 5 bases from V and 3 bases from J; bases unmatched to any gene: 11. The CDR3 region is CASSLLRTSGGYDTGELFF. The CDR3 DNA reads TGTGCCAGCAGCCTCCTACGGACTAGCGGGGGGTATGACACCGGGGAGCTGTTTTTT.

CDR3 loop: CASSIDQRGLNTGELFF. As DNA, the CDR3 is TGTGCCAGTAGTATAGATCAGCGGGGGCTTAACACCGGGGAGCTGTTTTTT. The V and J genes are TRBV19 and TRBJ2-2; the match to TRBD2 covers 8 bases. The germline CDR1 and CDR2 sequences are LNHDA and SQIVND (reference sequence). The CDR3 spans 17 residues. V was clipped by 0 bases and J by 2 bases; unmatched bases: 5.

This clonotype was picked up a small number of times. The rearrangement joins TRBV24-1 to TRBJ1-4; D unclear. V lost 1 base and J 0 bases, leaving 14 bases between the germline ends. Germline V gene data show CDR1 as KGHDR and CDR2 as SFDVKD. The length of the CDR3 is 18 residues. The CDR3 region has the DNA TGTGCCACCAGTGATTTACTTTCGCCACCTGCAACTAATGAAAAACTGTTTTTT. It is translated as CATSDLLSPPATNEKLFF.

The chain employs TRBV19 and TRBJ1-5, with 10 bases identical to TRBD1. V trimming: 6 bases; J trimming: 3 bases; junction bases outside the gene matches: 8. This CDR3 comprises 16 residues. CDR1 LNHDA and CDR2 SQIVND come from the germline V gene (reference sequence). Here the CDR3 reads CASSPWTGGVNQPQHF. In nucleotides, the CDR3 is TGTGCCAGTAGCCCGTGGACAGGGGGAGTCAATCAGCCCCAGCATTTT. Full variable domain (rest looked up from reference TRBV19 and TRBJ1-5): DGGITQSPKYLFRKEGQNVTLSCEQNLNHDAMYWYRQDPGQGLRLIYYSQIVNDFQKGDIAEGYSVSREKKESFPLTVTSAQKNPTAFYLCASSPWTGGVNQPQHFGDGTRLSIL.

This chain connects TRBV7-2 to TRBJ1-2; possible D gene TRBD1, 5 bases. Trimming left V 5 bases short and J 2 bases short, with 9 bases between. From germline, CDR1 is SGHTA and CDR2 FQGNSA. This CDR3 has 13 amino acids. As DNA, the CDR3 is TGTGCCAGCAGCCGTGGGGGGAACTATGGCTACACCTTC. It encodes CASSRGGNYGYTF.

The V gene is TRBV6-2 or TRBV6-3, the J gene TRBJ1-5; D perhaps matches TRBD1 (5 bases). The germline gives CDR1 MNHEY, CDR2 SVGEGT. The CDR3 has 15 amino acids. V was trimmed by 5 bases and J by 3 bases, leaving 14 bases between them. The CDR3 protein is CASSNQGNSNQPQHF. The CDR3 nucleotides are TGTGCCAGCAGTAACCAGGGTAACTCCAATCAGCCCCAGCATTTT.

The chain recombines TRBV7-2 with TRBJ2-2; TRBD1 agrees at 8 bases. Trimming at V came to 5 bases and at J to 7 bases, leaving 3 bases not matched to a gene. There are 13 residues in the CDR3. Germline lookup yields CDR1 SGHTA and CDR2 FQGNSA. CDR3 sequence (DNA): TGTGCCAGCAGCGAACAGGGGGTCGGGGAGCTGTTTTTT. Amino acids: CASSEQGVGELFF.

There are a few counts of this clonotype. The CDR3 loop is CASSIRVDQPQHF. The CDR3 bases are TGTGCCAGTAGTATAAGAGTCGATCAGCCCCAGCATTTT. The V gene is TRBV19, the J gene TRBJ1-5; D is ambiguous. V lost 2 bases, J lost 5 bases, and 7 bases lay in between. The CDR3 is 13 amino acids. Germline values: CDR1 LNHDA, CDR2 SQIVND (reference sequence).

The chain joins TRBV12-3 or TRBV12-4 to TRBJ2-7; 8 bases line up with TRBD1. Germline trimming cut 5 bases from V and 2 bases from J; bases unmatched to any gene: 11. This CDR3 has 16 amino acids. CDR3 nucleotide sequence: TGTGCCAGCAGTACCCTAAAATCGGACAGGGCCTACGAGCAGTACTTC. Residues: CASSTLKSDRAYEQYF.

V gene TRBV11-2 combines with J gene TRBJ1-1; D is undetermined. Trimming removed 2 bases from V and 1 base from J, with 8 bases in between. CDR3 length: 14 residues. Germline V lookup: CDR1 SGHAT, CDR2 FQNNGV. Here the CDR3 DNA reads TGTGCCAGCAGCTTAAGTCCCGGGAACACTGAAGCTTTCTTT. Residues: CASSLSPGNTEAFF.

The J gene is TRBJ2-7, the V gene TRBV9, with D tentatively TRBD2 (5 bases). Germline CDR1 reads SGDLS; CDR2 reads YYNGEE. V shed 0 bases and J shed 6 bases, with 13 bases lying between them. The CDR3 is made up of 14 amino acids. The CDR3 nucleotides read TGTGCCAGCAGCGTAGGGCTCACTGGAGGCGAGCAGTACTTC. It is translated as CASSVGLTGGEQYF.

The V gene is TRBV6-5, the J gene TRBJ1-2; 8 positions agree with TRBD1. Germline CDR1 is MNHEY and CDR2 is SVGAGI. After removal of 4 bases from V and 6 bases from J, the junction contained 19 bases not matched to a gene. This CDR3 is 18 amino acids long. The CDR3 sequence is CASSLEIGTGLPMNGYTF. Written as DNA, the CDR3 is TGTGCCAGCAGTTTGGAGATCGGGACAGGTCTGCCAATGAATGGCTACACCTTC.

The V gene is TRBV19, the J gene TRBJ1-5; D remains ambiguous. CDR1 and CDR2 from the germline V gene are LNHDA and SQIVND (reference sequence). The CDR3 runs to 15 residues. Trimming stripped 3 bases from V and 5 bases from J, with 14 bases between. CDR3 DNA: TGTGCCAGTAGTATCCGGACGGGCAATTATCAGCCCCAGCATTTT. This encodes CASSIRTGNYQPQHF.

This clonotype was counted between two and nine times. The rearrangement joins TRBV7-9 to TRBJ2-6, with 9 bases fitting TRBD1. The CDR3 loop spans 19 amino acids. CDR1 and CDR2 (germline): SEHNR, FQNEAQ (reference sequence). Trimming took 1 base from V and 4 from J; bases not matched to a gene: 11. This CDR3 reads CASSLGQGGTTRGANVLTF. CDR3 nucleotides: TGTGCCAGCAGCTTAGGACAGGGGGGAACAACTAGGGGGGCCAACGTCCTGACTTTC.